This TCR beta chain is drawn from a study of identical twins. Study observations and caveats: Excess sharing by twins proved weaker in beta out-of-frame sequences. Models underestimated how often monozygotic twins shared out-of-frame TCR alpha.

This clonotype was observed a few times. The antigen remains unidentified. Trimming left V 0 bases short and J 5 bases short, with 16 bases between. The length of the CDR3 is 15 residues. Germline values: CDR1 DFQATT, CDR2 SNEGSKA (reference sequence). Via MiXCR, TCRdb re-called the 5' RACE reads, giving one row per CDR3 protein. Of 250,000 to 350,000 distinct CDR3 sequences listed, over 8.5% are singletons. The same specimen was also included in a second study, on yellow fever vaccine responses in identical twins.

The clonotype originates from a woman between 18 and 29 years old in good health. The chain recombines TRBV20-1 with TRBJ1-2, with D possibly TRBD1 on 6 matching bases. Sequenced input: CD8+ T cells sorted from blood. The CDR3 nucleotides read TGCAGTGCTAGAGACGACAGGAACCCGACATATGGCTACACCTTC. Amino acid sequence: CSARDDRNPTYGYTF.